The text below deals with one TCR beta chain. In the original workflow: Estimated nucleated cell counts came from reference gene primer amplification. Using immunoSEQ multiplex PCR, the repertoire was profiled, and TCRdb retains in-frame clones only, with some absent. The D gene and trimming were derived from the DNA, and the V and J assignments and clone size from that table. This sample has 90,000 to 150,000 clones, with approximately 80% found just once. The sample originates from a study of blood T cell repertoires in COVID-19. The overall study: Collection of acute and convalescent COVID-19 samples took place in the United States, Italy and Spain. T cells, B-cell-depleted T cells, or PBMCs provided the cDNA or gDNA that served as material.

V lost 4 bases and J lost 0, with 10 bases in between. Germline V gives CDR1 SGHRS, CDR2 YFSETQ. CDR3 length: 14 residues. The receptor was derived from a human donor in a cohort sampled during active COVID-19. The chain links TRBV5-1 to TRBJ1-2; D gene uncertain. Sequenced material: peripheral blood. CDR3 protein: CASSLTQANYGYTF. The CDR3 bases are TGCGCCAGCAGCCTCACCCAGGCTAACTATGGCTACACCTTC.